The 18 T cell receptor beta chains in this list originate from one sample, sequenced in a study of OX40 agonist ivuxolimab in advanced cancers. Data came from immunoSEQ multiplex PCR; TCRdb stores just in-frame clones and leaves some out. The table has more than 55,000 clones, over 75% seen once. The specimen was CD4+ or CD8+ T cells sorted from blood, collected in a trial of the OX40 agonist ivuxolimab. The receptors were sampled from an adult with an advanced solid tumor such as melanoma, head and neck, liver or kidney cancer.

This CDR3 is CASSLATDTQYF. In DNA, the CDR3 is TGTGCCAGCTCACTCGCCACAGATACGCAGTATTTT. The rearrangement joins TRBV18 to TRBJ2-3; D unresolved. Trimming stripped 4 bases from V and 2 bases from J, with 4 bases between. Germline CDR1 KGHSH, CDR2 LQKENI. The CDR3 sequence is 12 residues long.

The chain combines TRBV5-5 with TRBJ1-4; D ambiguous. The V and J ends lost 4 bases and 0 bases respectively, with 10 bases between them. Germline V gene sequence: CDR1 SGHKS, CDR2 YYEKEE (reference sequence). The CDR3 sequence is 15 residues long. The CDR3 region has the DNA TGTGCCAGCAGCCACCAGGATACAACTAATGAAAAACTGTTTTTT. As protein: CASSHQDTTNEKLFF.

The J gene is TRBJ2-1, the V gene TRBV4-1; TRBD1 matches 8 bases. This CDR3 is built from 14 residues. From germline, CDR1 is MGHRA and CDR2 YSYEKL. The J segment lost 10 bases and the V segment lost 1 base, leaving 6 bases of the junction unmatched. The CDR3 bases are TGCGCCAGCAGCCAAGGGAACAGGGGGGACGAGCAGTTCTTC. Protein sequence: CASSQGNRGDEQFF.

The chain recombines TRBV11-2 with TRBJ1-3; a weak D match, TRBD1 (5 bases). Trimming shortened V by 3 bases and J by 1 base, and 10 bases separated the two germline ends. In germline, CDR1 is SGHAT, CDR2 FQNNGV. The CDR3 sequence is 15 residues long. This CDR3 is CASSFLRGSGNTIYF. Written as DNA, the CDR3 is TGTGCCAGCAGCTTTTTAAGGGGATCTGGAAACACCATATATTTT.

In this sample, this clone turned up once. The chain joins TRBV28 to TRBJ2-3, with 10 bases fitting TRBD2. Per germline, CDR1 MDHEN and CDR2 SYDVKM. This CDR3 has 18 amino acids. V was pared by 7 bases and J by 3 bases, with 16 bases of the junction left unmatched. The CDR3: CASTTPGLAGVGTDTQYF. As DNA, the CDR3 is TGTGCCAGCACTACTCCAGGGCTAGCGGGAGTCGGGACAGATACGCAGTATTTT.

The genes are TRBV7-8 and TRBJ2-3, with 9 bases identical to TRBD2. The CDR3 extends over 18 amino acids. Germline V gives CDR1 SGHVS, CDR2 FQNEAQ. Trimming removed 5 bases from V and 4 bases from J; junction bases left unmatched: 16. In DNA, the CDR3 is TGTGCCAGCAGCGGACCCGGGCTAGCGGGGAGAACTGCAGATACGCAGTATTTT. Its translation is CASSGPGLAGRTADTQYF.

The gene calls are TRBV5-1 and TRBJ1-4; D gene uncertain. Germline loops: CDR1 SGHRS, CDR2 YFSETQ. The CDR3 loop spans 14 amino acids. Trimming took off 0 bases at V and 5 bases at J, with 8 bases between the two ends. The CDR3 nucleotides are TGCGCCAGCAGCTTGGCGACAATCAATGAAAAACTGTTTTTT. It translates to CASSLATINEKLFF.

The chain is built from TRBV9 and TRBJ1-6; no reliable D call. V was pared by 1 base and J by 5 bases, with 7 bases between. CDR3 size: 14 residues. Germline V gives CDR1 SGDLS, CDR2 YYNGEE. The CDR3 nucleotides read TGTGCCAGCAGCGTATTAGGGAATAATTCACCCCTCCACTTT. This gives the protein CASSVLGNNSPLHF.

The rearrangement uses TRBV7-2 and TRBJ1-2; 10 bases line up with TRBD1. CDR3 length equals 15 residues. The germline gives CDR1 SGHTA, CDR2 FQGNSA. After removal of 1 base from V and 2 bases from J, the junction contained 1 base not matched to a gene. The CDR3 reads CASSLGQGANYGYTF. CDR3 bases: TGTGCCAGCAGCTTAGGACAGGGGGCGAACTATGGCTACACCTTC.

This chain connects TRBV27 to TRBJ1-1; TRBD1 agrees at 7 bases. Trimming removed 6 bases from V and 0 bases from J; junction bases left unmatched: 10. CDR1 and CDR2 (germline): MNHEY, SMNVEV (reference sequence). The CDR3 extends over 16 amino acids. The CDR3 DNA is TGTGCCAGCAGGCCAACTTGGGGACAGCTGAACACTGAAGCTTTCTTT. It specifies CASRPTWGQLNTEAFF.

V gene TRBV11-1 combines with J gene TRBJ2-1; 13 bases match TRBD2. The CDR3 covers 18 residues. V was clipped by 5 bases and J by 3 bases; unmatched bases: 10. Germline V lookup: CDR1 SGHAT, CDR2 FQDESV (reference sequence). DNA for the CDR3: TGTGCCAGCAGCAACAAAATAGGGACTAGCGGGGACTACAATGAGCAGTTCTTC. Protein: CASSNKIGTSGDYNEQFF. Based on the CDR3 plus reference TRBV11-1 and TRBJ2-1, the full variable domain is EAEVAQSPRYKITEKSQAVAFWCDPISGHATLYWYRQILGQGPELLVQFQDESVVDDSQLPKDRFSAERLKGVDSTLKIQPAELGDSAMYLCASSNKIGTSGDYNEQFFGPGTRLTVL.

This chain joins TRBV7-9 and TRBJ2-7; the D is unclear. Trimming took 6 bases from V and 2 from J, leaving 14 bases between them. The CDR3 totals 14 residues. The germline V gene encodes CDR1 SEHNR and CDR2 FQNEAQ (reference sequence). The CDR3 nucleotides read TGTGCCAGCAGTCCTCCGATTGCTACCTACGAGCAGTACTTC. It codes for CASSPPIATYEQYF.

The chain carries TRBV10-1 and TRBJ1-1, with 7 positions matching TRBD1. The CDR3 spans 13 residues. After removal of 3 bases from V and 8 bases from J, the junction contained 6 bases not matched to a gene. Germline values: CDR1 WNHNN, CDR2 SYGVQD (reference sequence). The CDR3 is CASSEQGPGEAFF. In DNA, the CDR3 is TGCGCCAGCAGTGAACAGGGGCCCGGGGAAGCTTTCTTT.

For this clone: A much larger clone lies one base from this, so it may be a read error. CDR3 amino acids: CASSGTGEDQPQHF. DNA of the CDR3: TGTGCCAGCAGCGGGACAGGGGAGGATCAGCCCCAGCATTTT. The rearrangement uses TRBV13 and TRBJ1-5, with 10 bases lining up with TRBD1. Looked up from germline, CDR1 is PRHDT and CDR2 is FYEKMQ (reference sequence). The CDR3 spans 14 residues. The junction had 3 bases not matched to a gene; V was cut back by 5 bases and J by 5 bases.

The genes are TRBV7-9 and TRBJ2-2; D is unclear. Germline V CDR1 and CDR2: SEHNR, FQNEAQ (reference sequence). The CDR3 has 13 amino acids. V was shortened by 1 base and J by 6 bases, with 6 bases between the two germline ends. The CDR3 sequence: CASSLEVPGELFF. CDR3 sequence (DNA): TGTGCCAGCAGCTTAGAGGTCCCCGGGGAGCTGTTTTTT.

In nucleotides, the CDR3 is TGCGCCAGCAGCCAAGATCGTCCGCCATTTAACTATGGCTACACCTTC. Protein sequence: CASSQDRPPFNYGYTF. The rearrangement links TRBV4-3 to TRBJ1-2; D ambiguous. The CDR3 covers 16 residues. Looked up from germline, CDR1 is LGHNA and CDR2 is YSLEER. With 0 bases removed from V and 1 base from J, the gap between germline ends came to 12 bases.

This clone has only one observation. This chain uses TRBV18 with TRBJ1-5; tentatively, D is TRBD1 (5 bases). V lost 2 bases and J lost 4, with 6 bases in between. The germline V gene has CDR1 KGHSH and CDR2 LQKENI. The CDR3 contains 13 residues. Here the CDR3 DNA reads TGTGCCAGCTCACCAGCAGGGAATCAGCCCCAGCATTTT. The encoded protein is CASSPAGNQPQHF.

The chain carries TRBV4-3 and TRBJ2-7; weak D call: TRBD2 (6 bases). The CDR3 loop spans 15 amino acids. V was clipped by 1 base and J by 3 bases, with 13 bases between them. The V gene's germline CDR1 is LGHNA and CDR2 YSLEER. The chain's CDR3 is CASSQVYGGYYEQYF. CDR3 DNA sequence: TGCGCCAGCAGCCAAGTATATGGAGGGTACTACGAGCAGTACTTC.